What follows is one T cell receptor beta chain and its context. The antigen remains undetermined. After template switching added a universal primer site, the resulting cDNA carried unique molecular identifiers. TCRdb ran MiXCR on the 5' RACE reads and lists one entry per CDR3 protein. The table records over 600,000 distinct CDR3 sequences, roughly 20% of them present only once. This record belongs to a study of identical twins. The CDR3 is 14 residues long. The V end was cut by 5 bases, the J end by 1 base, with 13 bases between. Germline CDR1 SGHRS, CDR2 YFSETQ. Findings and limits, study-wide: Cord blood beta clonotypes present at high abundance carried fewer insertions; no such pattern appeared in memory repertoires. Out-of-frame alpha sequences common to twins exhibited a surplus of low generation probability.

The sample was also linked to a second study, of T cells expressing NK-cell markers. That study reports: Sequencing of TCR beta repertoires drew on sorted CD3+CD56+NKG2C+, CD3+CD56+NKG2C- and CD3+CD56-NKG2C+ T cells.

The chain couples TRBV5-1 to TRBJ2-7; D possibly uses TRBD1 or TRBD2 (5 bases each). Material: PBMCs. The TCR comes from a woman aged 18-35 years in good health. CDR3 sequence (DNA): TGCGCCAGCAGTCGGGACCCCGATTCCTACGAGCAGTACTTC. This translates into CASSRDPDSYEQYF.